Listed here are 16 T cell receptor beta chains from one sample, sequenced in a study of blood T cell repertoires in COVID-19. The assay was immunoSEQ multiplex PCR, and TCRdb's table has in-frame clones only and misses some. The profile shows under 100,000 clones, approximately 85% of them singletons. The sequenced sample was peripheral blood. The receptors stem from a woman aged 80 or older with COVID-19, enrolled during active disease.

The genes are TRBV11-3 and TRBJ2-7, with 10 bases aligning to TRBD1. CDR1 and CDR2 (germline): SGHNT, YENEEA. This CDR3 is built from 13 residues. The junction had 6 bases not matched to a gene; V was cut back by 1 base and J by 12 bases. Here the CDR3 reads CASSLGGTGEVYF. The CDR3, as DNA: TGTGCCAGCAGCTTAGGGGGGACAGGGGAGGTGTACTTC.

Concerning this clone: This sample includes further DNA sequences coding for the same CDR3. The gene calls are TRBV9 and TRBJ2-1; 14 nucleotides align to TRBD2. There are 18 residues in the CDR3. V lost 2 bases and J lost 0; bases outside the gene matches: 4. Germline V CDR1 and CDR2: SGDLS, YYNGEE. The CDR3 nucleotides read TGTGCCAGCAGCGTCGGGACTAGCGGGAGAGGCTCCTACAATGAGCAGTTCTTC. The encoded protein is CASSVGTSGRGSYNEQFF.

The chain employs TRBV2 and TRBJ2-2; maybe TRBD2 (5 bases). The V end was cut by 6 bases, the J end by 5 bases, with 10 bases between. This CDR3 is built from 13 residues. Germline V gives CDR1 SNHLY, CDR2 FYNNEI. Here the CDR3 reads CASSNTRTGELFF. DNA of the CDR3: TGTGCCAGCAGCAATACTAGGACCGGGGAGCTGTTTTTT. The full variable domain, completed using reference TRBV2 and TRBJ2-2, is EPEVTQTPSHQVTQMGQEVILRCVPISNHLYFYWYRQILGQKVEFLVSFYNNEISEKSEIFDDQFSVERPDGSNFTLKIRSTKLEDSAMYFCASSNTRTGELFFGEGSRLTVL.

V usage is TRBV5-1 and J usage is TRBJ1-1; TRBD1 matches 10 bases. The CDR3 has 14 residues. Trimming at V came to 4 bases and at J to 7 bases, leaving 7 bases not matched to a gene. The germline gives CDR1 SGHRS, CDR2 YFSETQ. The CDR3 nucleotides read TGCGCCAGCAGCCTAACCGGGACAGGGGTTGAAGCTTTCTTT. Residues: CASSLTGTGVEAFF.

This chain joins TRBV5-1 and TRBJ2-1; the match to TRBD2 covers 10 bases. From germline, CDR1 is SGHRS and CDR2 YFSETQ. The CDR3 consists of 16 residues. Trimming took 4 bases from V and 3 from J; bases not matched to a gene: 7. This CDR3 reads CASSRDPSGSYNEQFF. CDR3 DNA sequence: TGCGCCAGCAGCCGCGATCCTAGCGGGAGCTACAATGAGCAGTTCTTC. Full variable domain (missing parts from reference TRBV5-1 and TRBJ2-1): KAGVTQTPRYLIKTRGQQVTLSCSPISGHRSVSWYQQTPGQGLQFLFEYFSETQRNKGNFPGRFSGRQFSNSRSEMNVSTLELGDSALYLCASSRDPSGSYNEQFFGPGTRLTVL.

The CDR3 spells CASSLYGGGGEQFF. CDR3 in DNA: TGTGCCAGCAGCTTATACGGGGGGGGAGGTGAGCAGTTCTTC. The chain carries TRBV7-2 and TRBJ2-1, with 8 nucleotides matching TRBD2. The trim removed 2 bases at V and 9 bases at J, leaving 6 bases unmatched. The length of the CDR3 is 14 residues. Germline CDR1 reads SGHTA; CDR2 reads FQGNSA.

The rearrangement links TRBV9 to TRBJ2-7, with D possibly TRBD2 on 6 matching bases. The germline V gene encodes CDR1 SGDLS and CDR2 YYNGEE. The length of the CDR3 is 14 residues. The V and J ends lost 0 bases and 3 bases respectively, with 10 bases between them. The CDR3 protein is CASSVVGGSYEQYF. The CDR3 region has the DNA TGTGCCAGCAGCGTAGTGGGGGGAAGCTACGAGCAGTACTTC.

V is TRBV28 and J is TRBJ1-5; a possible D gene is TRBD1 (5 bases). The CDR3 has 15 amino acids. CDR1 and CDR2 (germline): MDHEN, SYDVKM. V lost 6 bases to trimming and J lost 7 bases, with 19 bases between them. This chain's CDR3 is CASRPTLGEGQPQHF. The CDR3 nucleotides are TGTGCCAGCAGACCCACCTTGGGGGAGGGGCAGCCCCAGCATTTT.

The V gene is TRBV11-2, the J gene TRBJ2-1; possible D gene TRBD2, 6 bases. CDR1 is SGHAT, CDR2 FQNNGV, per germline. V gave up 5 bases and J gave up 2 bases, with 19 bases separating them. The CDR3 is 17 residues long. CDR3 loop: CASSGILWGETYNEQFF. The DNA for the CDR3 is TGTGCCAGCAGCGGGATTTTATGGGGGGAAACCTACAATGAGCAGTTCTTC. Based on the CDR3 plus reference TRBV11-2 and TRBJ2-1, the full variable domain is EAGVAQSPRYKIIEKRQSVAFWCNPISGHATLYWYQQILGQGPKLLIQFQNNGVVDDSQLPKDRFSAERLKGVDSTLKIQPAKLEDSAVYLCASSGILWGETYNEQFFGPGTRLTVL.

The chain uses TRBV18 and TRBJ2-2; 11 nucleotides align to TRBD1. The germline gives CDR1 KGHSH, CDR2 LQKENI. The V segment lost 3 bases and the J segment 5 bases; nucleotides outside the gene matches: 5. This CDR3 contains 16 residues. CDR3 amino acids: CASSPGQGAITGELFF. CDR3 DNA: TGTGCCAGCTCACCCGGACAGGGGGCGATAACCGGGGAGCTGTTTTTT.

The chain uses TRBV18 and TRBJ2-5, with 9 nucleotides matching TRBD2. V trimming: 1 base; J trimming: 3 bases; junction bases outside the gene matches: 12. This CDR3 contains 18 residues. CDR1 and CDR2 (germline): KGHSH, LQKENI. This CDR3 reads CASSPLPAGGAGEETQYF. In DNA, the CDR3 is TGTGCCAGCTCACCACTCCCAGCGGGGGGTGCCGGGGAAGAGACCCAGTACTTC. The variable domain in full, with the rest retrieved from reference TRBV18 and TRBJ2-5, is NAGVMQNPRHLVRRRGQEARLRCSPMKGHSHVYWYRQLPEEGLKFMVYLQKENIIDESGMPKERFSAEFPKEGPSILRIQQVVRGDSAAYFCASSPLPAGGAGEETQYFGPGTRLLVL.

This clone has more than one count but fewer than ten. The chain employs TRBV2 and TRBJ2-7, with TRBD1 matching 7 bases. Germline values: CDR1 SNHLY, CDR2 FYNNEI. V lost 8 bases and J lost 2; bases outside the gene matches: 6. This CDR3 region has 13 residues. The CDR3 nucleotides read TGTGCCAGCGGCCGACAGGGACCCTACGAGCAGTACTTC. Residues: CASGRQGPYEQYF.

This sequence joins TRBV2 and TRBJ2-3; 9 nucleotides line up with TRBD2. After removal of 5 bases from V and 7 bases from J, the junction contained 7 bases not matched to a gene. Germline CDR1 is SNHLY and CDR2 is FYNNEI. The CDR3 is 14 amino acids. The CDR3 nucleotides read TGTGCCAGCAGTAGGGGTAGCGGGGGTTATACGCAGTATTTT. It yields the protein CASSRGSGGYTQYF.

This chain uses TRBV29-1 with TRBJ2-7, with D perhaps matching TRBD2 (7 bases). The CDR3 runs to 12 residues. The V gene's germline CDR1 is SQVTM and CDR2 ANQGSEA. The V end lost 5 bases, the J end lost 3 bases, and 11 bases lay between the germline ends. The DNA of the CDR3 is TGCAGCGTTTGGGAGGGGGGCTACGAGCAGTACTTC. Encoded protein: CSVWEGGYEQYF.

The V gene is TRBV19, the J gene TRBJ2-2; 8 nucleotides align to TRBD1. V lost 3 bases to trimming and J lost 2 bases; unmatched junction nucleotides: 8. The germline gives CDR1 LNHDA, CDR2 SQIVND (reference sequence). The CDR3 sequence is 17 residues long. The CDR3 DNA is TGTGCCAGTAGTATGGACGGCAGGGGGCTAAACACCGGGGAGCTGTTTTTT. Its protein product is CASSMDGRGLNTGELFF. Based on the CDR3 plus reference TRBV19 and TRBJ2-2, the full variable domain is DGGITQSPKYLFRKEGQNVTLSCEQNLNHDAMYWYRQDPGQGLRLIYYSQIVNDFQKGDIAEGYSVSREKKESFPLTVTSAQKNPTAFYLCASSMDGRGLNTGELFFGEGSRLTVL.

J is TRBJ2-3 and V is TRBV2, with D unresolved. The CDR3 sequence is 13 residues long. Germline CDR1 reads SNHLY; CDR2 reads FYNNEI. V dropped 6 bases and J dropped 6 bases, with 13 bases sitting between them. CDR3 protein: CASRTRLLDTQYF. The CDR3 region has the DNA TGTGCCAGCAGAACCAGACTTCTTGATACGCAGTATTTT.